A single TCR beta chain is shown here with its context. In its sample, this clonotype was seen a few times. Its antigen is not yet known. No clone much larger than this one lies a single base away; base qualities are absent. Its CDR3 holds 13 amino acids, cysteine through phenylalanine. CDR3 DNA is the only sequence kept; it has 39 bases, read in frame from the first base. The V and J ends are trimmed by 7 bases and 2 bases, leaving 8 bases between them. Taken from the germline V gene, the CDR1 and CDR2 loops are KGHDR and SFDVKD. These data come from a study of CD8+CD57+ T cells in acquired aplastic anemia listed by TCRdb under 2018. A note on the overall study: DNA extracted from sorted CD4+ and CD8+ cells had a mean of about 3 ug, with a range of about 0.2 to 30 ug. For healthy donor samples, the average read count was around 10 million for CD4+ cells and around 12 million for CD8+ cells. The paper's findings and limits, for the study overall: Although twenty-nine CD8+ CDR3 sequences were shared by patients and controls, these sequences appeared highly expressed in patients and within the immunodominant clones of patients. Patients and healthy controls showed no significant difference in CD8+ Simpson's diversity (P=0.060).

The study deep-sequenced TCR repertoires of sorted CD4+ and CD8+ blood T cells from severe aplastic anemia patients and healthy subjects. Ficoll-Paque density gradient centrifugation was used to isolate peripheral blood mononuclear cells. Before DNA extraction, CD4+ and CD8+ T cells were sorted with FACS or magnetic beads. Profiling of TCR beta VDJ combinations and CDR3 sequences used genomic DNA as the template. TCR repertoire sequencing was run on an Illumina HiSeq 2000. In the original analysis: Repertoires were assessed using TRBV/TRBJ rearrangement plots, CDR3 size and DJ length profiles, and Simpson's diversity index. The immunodominant clone was defined as the most abundant DNA sequence in deep sequencing data. CDR3 amino acid sequences were screened for sharing across subjects and compared with published repertoires and the VDJdb database. Using fastp at Q25 and MiXCR, TCRdb reprocessed the public reads and kept productive beta chains. Duplicate CDR3 protein sequences are folded into a single record with the most common DNA and genes. What appears here as the V and J calls and clone size reflects TCRdb's work, not the paper's. This sample comprises some 140,000 distinct CDR3 sequences, approximately 41% of them detected only once. The leading ten clones occupy 8% to 9.5% of the sample.

Sequenced input: sorted CD4+, CD8+, or CD8+CD57+ T cells (not recorded which) from PBMCs. The receptor was isolated from a human donor in good health, serving as a control. The receptor chain draws on TRBV24-1 and TRBJ2-1, with no confidently assigned D gene. The nucleotides are TGTGCCACCAGCGGCTTCCCCTACAATGAGCAGTTCTTC. Its translation reads: CATSGFPYNEQFF.